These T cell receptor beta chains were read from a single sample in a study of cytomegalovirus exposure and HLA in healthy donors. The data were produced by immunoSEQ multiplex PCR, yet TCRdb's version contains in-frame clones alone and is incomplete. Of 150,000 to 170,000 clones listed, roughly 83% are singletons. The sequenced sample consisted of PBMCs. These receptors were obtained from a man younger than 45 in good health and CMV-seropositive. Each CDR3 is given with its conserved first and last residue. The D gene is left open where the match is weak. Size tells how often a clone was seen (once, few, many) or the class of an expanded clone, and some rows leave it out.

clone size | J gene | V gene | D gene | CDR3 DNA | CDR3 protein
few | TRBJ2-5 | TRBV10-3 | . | TGTGCCATCAGTGTGCGTAGCGGCTTCAAAGAGACCCAGTACTTC | CAISVRSGFKETQYF
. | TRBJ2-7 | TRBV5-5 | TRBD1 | TGTGCCAGCAGCTTGGAGCAGGGGGTTACCGGGCAGTACTTC | CASSLEQGVTGQYF
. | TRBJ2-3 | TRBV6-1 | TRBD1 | TGTGCCAGCAGTGAGCTGAGGGGGACAGGAGGCTATTTT | CASSELRGTGGYF
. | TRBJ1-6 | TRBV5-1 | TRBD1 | TGCGCCAGCAGCTTGTCCGGGACAGAAAATTCACCCCTCCACTTT | CASSLSGTENSPLHF
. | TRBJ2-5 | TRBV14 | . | TGTGCCAGCAGCCACGCGGAGACCCAGTACTTC | CASSHAETQYF
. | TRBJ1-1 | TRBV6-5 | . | TGTGCCAGCAGCCCCGGGGGGTCCGAGAACACTGAAGCTTTCTTT | CASSPGGSENTEAFF
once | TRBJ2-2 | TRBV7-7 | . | TGTGCCAGCAGCCCCTACCAGAACACCGGGGAGCTGTTTTTT | CASSPYQNTGELFF
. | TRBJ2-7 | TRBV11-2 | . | TGTGCCAGCAGCTCCAACCCCGCGGGCTCCTACGAGCAGTACTTC | CASSSNPAGSYEQYF
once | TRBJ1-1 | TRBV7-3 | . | TGTGCCAGCAGCTTAGGCGGCCGGGACACTGAAGCTTTCTTT | CASSLGGRDTEAFF
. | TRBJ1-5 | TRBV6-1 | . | TGTGCCAGCAGTGAATCGGGTACAGGGAGTCAGCCCCAGCATTTT | CASSESGTGSQPQHF
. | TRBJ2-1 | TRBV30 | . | TGTGCCTGGGGTCCCAGGGGGCAGTTCTTC | CAWGPRGQFF
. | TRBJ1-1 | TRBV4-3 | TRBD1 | TGCGCCAGCAGCCAGGGGGACAGGAACACTGAAGCTTTCTTT | CASSQGDRNTEAFF
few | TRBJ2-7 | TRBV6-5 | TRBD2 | TGTGCCAGCAGTACCGGGACTAGCGGGATCTACGAGCAGTACTTC | CASSTGTSGIYEQYF
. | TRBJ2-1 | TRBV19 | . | TGTGCCAGTAGCCTGATAGGGGGATCCTACAATGAGCAGTTCTTC | CASSLIGGSYNEQFF
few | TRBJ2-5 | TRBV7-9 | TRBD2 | TGTGCCAGCAACACACAGAGGGAGGGGGAGACCCAGTACTTC | CASNTQREGETQYF
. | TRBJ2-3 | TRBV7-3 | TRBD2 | TGTGCCAGCAGCTTAACGGGGGAGACTAGCATGCCAGATACGCAGTATTTT | CASSLTGETSMPDTQYF
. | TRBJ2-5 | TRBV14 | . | TGTGCCAGCAGACCAGGGAACCAAGAGACCCAGTACTTC | CASRPGNQETQYF
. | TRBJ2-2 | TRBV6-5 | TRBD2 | TGTGCCAGCAGTTACTCGCGGACTAGCGGTACCGGGGAGCTGTTTTTT | CASSYSRTSGTGELFF
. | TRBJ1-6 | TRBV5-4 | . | TGTGCCAGCAGCTTGGGGGGAGTGACTAATTCACCCCTCCACTTT | CASSLGGVTNSPLHF
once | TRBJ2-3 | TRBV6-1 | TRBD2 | TGTGCCAGCAGTGAGACTAGCGGGACTCGCACAGATACGCAGTATTTT | CASSETSGTRTDTQYF
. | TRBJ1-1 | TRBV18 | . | TGTGCCAGCTCACCACCACCCGGGGCGGGGGTCACTGAAGCTTTCTTT | CASSPPPGAGVTEAFF
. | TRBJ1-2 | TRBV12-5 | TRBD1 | TGTGCTAGTGCCAGGTCCGGGACAGACACTAACTATGGCTACACCTTC | CASARSGTDTNYGYTF
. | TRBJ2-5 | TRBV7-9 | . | TGTGCCAGCACCCCAGCGGGCAGCAAACAAGAGACCCAGTACTTC | CASTPAGSKQETQYF
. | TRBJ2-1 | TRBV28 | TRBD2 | TGTGCCAGCACTCCTCTAGGGCGACTAGCGGGTCCCAGCTCCTACAATGAGCAGTTCTTC | CASTPLGRLAGPSSYNEQFF
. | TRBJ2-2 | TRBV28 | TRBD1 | TGTGCCAGCAGTTCCGGACAGGTCGCCACCGGGGAGCTGTTTTTT | CASSSGQVATGELFF
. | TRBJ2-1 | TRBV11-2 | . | TGTGCCAGCAGCTTATATCAGGTTGGGTCCTACAATGAGCAGTTCTTC | CASSLYQVGSYNEQFF
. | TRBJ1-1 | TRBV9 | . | TGTGCCAGCAGCGTAGAAATGGGGGAGGGTCGACGGACTGAAGCTTTCTTT | CASSVEMGEGRRTEAFF
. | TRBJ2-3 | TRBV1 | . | TGCACCAGCAGCCAAGTTTTACGCACGGAGACGGGAGATACGCAGTATTTT | CTSSQVLRTETGDTQYF
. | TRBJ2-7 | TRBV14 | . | TGTGCCAGCAGCCAAGAAAGGGGCAGTCCCTACGAGCAGTACTTC | CASSQERGSPYEQYF
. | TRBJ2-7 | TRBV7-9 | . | TGTGCCAGCAGCCAAGGGAGGGGGGGCTACGAGCAGTACTTC | CASSQGRGGYEQYF
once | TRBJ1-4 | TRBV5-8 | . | TGTGCCAGCAGGGCACAGGATTCACTGTTTTTT | CASRAQDSLFF
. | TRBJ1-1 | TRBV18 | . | TGTGCCAGCTCACCCCCCCCTACTGAAGCTTTCTTT | CASSPPPTEAFF
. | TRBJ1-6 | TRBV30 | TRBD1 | TGTGCAACTGGACAGGGGTTTTATTCACCCCTCCACTTT | CATGQGFYSPLHF
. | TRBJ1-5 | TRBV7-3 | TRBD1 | TGTGCCAGCAGCCTCGACAGGGATCAGCCCCAGCATTTT | CASSLDRDQPQHF
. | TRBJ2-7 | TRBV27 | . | TGTGCCAGCTTCGACCGGGACGAGCAGTACTTC | CASFDRDEQYF
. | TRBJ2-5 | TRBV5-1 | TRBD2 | TGCGCCAGCACGGGGGTAGCGGGGGACTACCAAGAGACCCAGTACTTC | CASTGVAGDYQETQYF
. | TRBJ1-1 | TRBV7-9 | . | TGTGCCAGCAGCCCCGGACAGATCGAAGCTTTCTTT | CASSPGQIEAFF
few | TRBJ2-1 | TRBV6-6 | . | TGTGCCAGCAGTTCCGCGTTCAGGGGTGAGCAGTTCTTC | CASSSAFRGEQFF
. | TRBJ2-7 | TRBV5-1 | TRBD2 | TGCGCCAGCAGCTTGACTAGCGGGACCAACTACGAGCAGTACTTC | CASSLTSGTNYEQYF
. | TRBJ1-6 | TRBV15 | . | TGTGCCACCAGCAGAGGAGAATTCCATTCACCCCTCCACTTT | CATSRGEFHSPLHF
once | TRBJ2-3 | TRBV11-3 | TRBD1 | TGTGCCAGCAGCTCGACAGGGTTGAACACAGATACGCAGTATTTT | CASSSTGLNTDTQYF
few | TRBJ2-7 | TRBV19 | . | TGTGCCAGTAGTGACAACTCCTACGAGCAGTACTTC | CASSDNSYEQYF
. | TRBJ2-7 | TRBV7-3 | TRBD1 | TGTGCCAGCAGCCCCCGGGGACAGGGGACTCAAAACGAGCAGTACTTC | CASSPRGQGTQNEQYF
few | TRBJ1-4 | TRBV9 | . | TGTGCCAGCAGCGTAGATTCAGGCCAGGGTGAAAAACTGTTTTTT | CASSVDSGQGEKLFF
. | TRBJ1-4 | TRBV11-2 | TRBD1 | TGTGCCAGCAGCTTGAGGGCAGGGGGCGAAAAACTGTTTTTT | CASSLRAGGEKLFF
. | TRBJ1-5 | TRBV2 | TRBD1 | TGTGCCAGCAGGGGACAGGGTGGTGTGCGCAATCAGCCCCAGCATTTT | CASRGQGGVRNQPQHF
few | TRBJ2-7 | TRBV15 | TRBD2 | TGTGCCACCAGCAGACCTCTAGCGGGGCGCTACGAGCAGTACTTC | CATSRPLAGRYEQYF